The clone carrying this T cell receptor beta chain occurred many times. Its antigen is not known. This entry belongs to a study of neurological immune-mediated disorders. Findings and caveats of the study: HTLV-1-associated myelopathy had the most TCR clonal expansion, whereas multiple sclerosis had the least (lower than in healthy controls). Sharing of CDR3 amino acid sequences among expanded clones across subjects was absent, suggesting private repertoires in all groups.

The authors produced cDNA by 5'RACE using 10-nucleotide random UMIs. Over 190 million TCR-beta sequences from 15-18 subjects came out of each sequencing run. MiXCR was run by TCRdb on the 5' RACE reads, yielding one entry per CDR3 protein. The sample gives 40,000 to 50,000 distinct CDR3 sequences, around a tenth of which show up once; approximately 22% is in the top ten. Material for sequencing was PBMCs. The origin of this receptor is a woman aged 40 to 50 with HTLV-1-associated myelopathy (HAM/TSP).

CDR3 residues: CATDTILGTDTQYF. In nucleotides, the CDR3 is TGTGCCACCGATACCATTCTTGGCACAGATACGCAGTATTTT. The chain has TRBV2 and TRBJ2-3, with D uncertain. V was cut by 10 bases and J by 1 base, with 15 bases left in between. The CDR3 is 14 amino acids. Germline CDR1 and CDR2: SNHLY and FYNNEI.